A selection of T cell receptor beta chains follows, all from one sample in a study of T cells after yellow fever vaccination. In TCRdb, the 5' RACE reads were re-called with MiXCR into one record per CDR3 protein. This table has 500,000 to 550,000 distinct CDR3 sequences, just over 20% appearing once. The sample consisted of PBMCs, taken 21 days after the first yellow fever vaccination. All receptors come from a man aged 18 to 29 who received the YFV17D yellow fever vaccine. The CDR3 runs from the conserved cysteine through the conserved F or W. A D gene is named only where the DNA matches it firmly. Expanded clones get a size class; other rows say once, few or many, or leave the size out.

j_call v_call clone_size d_call cdr3_nt cdr3_aa
TRBJ2-3 TRBV20-1 few TRBD2 TGCAGTGCTACGGCCGGGACTAGCGGGGGGGGTTTGAATTTT CSATAGTSGGGLNF
TRBJ1-5 TRBV12-5 - - TGTGCTAGTGGTTTGGGACGGGTCGGTCAGCCCCAGCATTTT CASGLGRVGQPQHF
TRBJ2-2 TRBV5-1 few TRBD1 TGCGCCAGCAGCTTGGAGAGGACAGGGTCGACCGGGGAGCTGTTTTTT CASSLERTGSTGELFF
TRBJ2-1 TRBV13 - - TGTGCCAGCAGCCACGAAAGGAGGTCCTACAATGAGCAGTTCTTC CASSHERRSYNEQFF
TRBJ1-4 TRBV12-3/TRBV12-4 once TRBD1 TGTGCCAGCAGTTACGGTGGCGGGACAGGGGGCTGGTCCGGAAAACTGTTTTTT CASSYGGGTGGWSGKLFF
TRBJ1-1 TRBV7-9 - - TGTGCCAGCAGCTTCTCATCGGACACTGAAGCTTTCTTT CASSFSSDTEAFF
TRBJ2-2 TRBV11-2 - TRBD2 TGTGCCAGCAGCTTAAAGGACTTAGCGGGGGCAGACACCGGGGAGCTGTTTTTT CASSLKDLAGADTGELFF
TRBJ1-5 TRBV7-2 few - TGTGCCAGCAGCTTAGACAGACTCAATCAGCCCCAGCATTTT CASSLDRLNQPQHF
TRBJ2-7 TRBV20-1 few TRBD2 TGCAGTGCCGTTCGCCGGACTAGCAGCTACGAGCAGTACTTC CSAVRRTSSYEQYF
TRBJ1-2 TRBV28 few - TGTGCCAGCAGCGTCAGAGCTAACTATGGCTACACCTTC CASSVRANYGYTF
TRBJ1-6 TRBV9 many - TGTGCCAGCACCCCGGGGCTGGAAAATTCACCCCTCCACTTT CASTPGLENSPLHF
TRBJ2-5 TRBV4-2 - - TGTGCCAGCAGCCAAGCGGACAGAAACCAAGAGACCCAGTACTTC CASSQADRNQETQYF
TRBJ2-4 TRBV29-1 - - TGCAGCGTTGGACAGCAGAAAAACATTCAGTACTTC CSVGQQKNIQYF
TRBJ2-4 TRBV4-1 few - TGCGCCAGCAGCCAAGGGTTTGCCTTTCTTAGCAGGGGCGAGGTAAACATTCAGTACTTC CASSQGFAFLSRGEVNIQYF
TRBJ2-1 TRBV6-5 many - TGTGCCAGCAGTTACGAACTGAGCTCCTACAATGAGCAGTTCTTC CASSYELSSYNEQFF
TRBJ2-2 TRBV4-2 few TRBD1 TGTGCCAGCAGCCAAGAGAACAGGGGGCACGACGGGGAGCTGTTTTTT CASSQENRGHDGELFF
TRBJ1-5 TRBV11-2 many - TGTGCCAGCAGCCGTGAGGAGAATCAGCCCCAGCATTTT CASSREENQPQHF
TRBJ2-3 TRBV7-9 many TRBD2 TGTGCCAGCAACCCAGCGGGGGGTGGGACGCAGTATTTT CASNPAGGGTQYF
TRBJ1-4 TRBV7-2 - TRBD1 TGTGCCAGCAGCTTCGGACAGGGGGTATCAACTAATGAAAAACTGTTTTTT CASSFGQGVSTNEKLFF
TRBJ1-3 TRBV7-9 few - TGTGCCAGCAGCCCTTCGTCCAGGAATGGAAACACCATATATTTT CASSPSSRNGNTIYF
TRBJ2-7 TRBV6-5 - - TGTGCCAGCAGTTACTCACTAGCAGGGAATAGTAAGGACTACGAGCAGTACTTC CASSYSLAGNSKDYEQYF
TRBJ2-2 TRBV5-1 few - TGCGCCAGCAGCTTAGGCAGTGGGGCGAACACCGGGGAGCTGTTTTTT CASSLGSGANTGELFF
TRBJ2-1 TRBV28 few - TGTGCCAGCAGAGCCTTTGGGGGGTTGGAGTTCTTC CASRAFGGLEFF
TRBJ1-1 TRBV4-1 - - TGCGCCAGCAGCCACCGGGTAGGGAGAAGGAACACTGAAGCTTTCTTT CASSHRVGRRNTEAFF
TRBJ2-7 TRBV4-1 - - TGCGCCAGCAGCCAAGGTCTCGCAGGACCCTACGAGCAGTACTTC CASSQGLAGPYEQYF
TRBJ1-1 TRBV5-1 few TRBD1 TGCGCCAGCAGCTCGGACAGGCCGAACACTGAAGCTTTCTTT CASSSDRPNTEAFF
TRBJ1-2 TRBV12-3/TRBV12-4 many TRBD1 TGTGCCAGCAGCCTCTTAGGGACAGGGGGCTACACCTTC CASSLLGTGGYTF
TRBJ2-3 TRBV2 few TRBD1 TGTGCCAGCAGTGTTGGGCCAGGGGGCACCGGTACGCAGTATTTT CASSVGPGGTGTQYF
TRBJ1-4 TRBV6-1 - - TGTGCCGGCGGGGGCTCTAATGAAAAACTGTTTTTT CAGGGSNEKLFF
TRBJ2-3 TRBV6-5 - - TGTGCCAGCAGTTACGGGGTAGGGGCTAGCACAGATACGCAGTATTTT CASSYGVGASTDTQYF